The entry below describes one T cell receptor beta chain. Per the original data handling: Nucleated cell counts were estimated from reference gene primer amplification. The repertoire was sequenced with immunoSEQ multiplex PCR; TCRdb's copy has only in-frame clones and lacks some. That table is the source of V, J and clone size, and D and trimming were worked out from the DNA. The table lists around 290,000 clones, more than 70% of them singletons, with around 8% in the top ten. The data belong to a study of blood T cell repertoires in COVID-19. Study-wide background: Samples of COVID-19 (acute and convalescent) were obtained from the United States, Italy and Spain. The cDNA or gDNA used as material had been derived from T cells, B-cell-depleted T cells, or PBMCs.

V lost 3 bases, J lost 6 bases, and 10 bases stayed unmatched. The CDR3 runs to 17 residues. Germline-derived CDR1 and CDR2 are LGHNA and YSLEER. The sequence derives from a woman aged 50 to 60 who had recovered from COVID-19. The chain employs TRBV4-3 and TRBJ2-5; 13 bases match TRBD2. The sequenced sample was peripheral blood. CDR3 sequence reads: CASSHSPGLAGAQTQYF. The DNA for the CDR3 is TGCGCCAGCAGCCATTCCCCCGGACTAGCGGGAGCACAGACCCAGTACTTC.